Shown below are 20 T cell receptor beta chains from a single sample sequenced in a study of cytotoxic CD8 clonotypes in ibrutinib-treated CLL. The assay was immunoSEQ multiplex PCR, and TCRdb's table has in-frame clones only and misses some. The data contain around 14,000 clones, about 55% of them singletons. This material consisted of PBMCs, taken at a roughly 24-month disease-progression time point, from a patient treated with ibrutinib. These receptors came from a human donor with chronic lymphocytic leukemia.

The chain recombines TRBV6-5 with TRBJ1-1, with D unclear. The CDR3 sequence is 16 residues long. Trimming shortened V by 0 bases and J by 6 bases, and 17 bases separated the two germline ends. Germline V gene data show CDR1 as MNHEY and CDR2 as SVGAGI. The CDR3 spells CASSYSRARGYSEAFF. The CDR3, as DNA: TGTGCCAGCAGTTACTCGCGTGCACGGGGATACTCTGAAGCTTTCTTT.

This chain links TRBV5-1 with TRBJ1-1; a weak D match, TRBD1 (6 bases). The V and J ends lost 2 bases and 3 bases respectively, with 14 bases between them. This CDR3 contains 15 residues. Per the germline V gene, CDR1 is SGHRS and CDR2 is YFSETQ. CDR3 in DNA: TGCGCCAGCAGCTTAGTCAGGGGACGAGACACTGAAGCTTTCTTT. It codes for CASSLVRGRDTEAFF. Full variable domain (outside the CDR3, taken from reference TRBV5-1 and TRBJ1-1): KAGVTQTPRYLIKTRGQQVTLSCSPISGHRSVSWYQQTPGQGLQFLFEYFSETQRNKGNFPGRFSGRQFSNSRSEMNVSTLELGDSALYLCASSLVRGRDTEAFFGQGTRLTVV.

This clone occurred once. The rearrangement uses TRBV9 and TRBJ2-1; TRBD1 aligns across 8 bases. Trimming took 3 bases from V and 4 from J; bases not matched to a gene: 6. Germline CDR1 is SGDLS and CDR2 is YYNGEE. The CDR3 has 15 amino acids. CDR3 bases: TGTGCCAGCAGCGCCGGACAGGGTCGATACAATGAGCAGTTCTTC. The encoded protein is CASSAGQGRYNEQFF.

The rearrangement joins TRBV5-6 to TRBJ1-5; D perhaps matches TRBD1 (6 bases). The germline gives CDR1 SGHDT, CDR2 YYEEEE. There are 16 residues in the CDR3. V lost 5 bases and J lost 0, with 15 bases in between. CDR3 coding DNA: TGTGCCAGCAGTCGGGGGGCAGGGAATAGCAATCAGCCCCAGCATTTT. Protein: CASSRGAGNSNQPQHF.

This clone was detected a few times. The V call is TRBV29-1, the J call TRBJ2-2; 8 nucleotides agree with TRBD1. Germline V gene data show CDR1 as SQVTM and CDR2 as ANQGSEA. This CDR3 region has 13 residues. After removal of 7 bases from V and 2 bases from J, the junction contained 3 bases not matched to a gene. Written as DNA, the CDR3 is TGCAGCGCAGGACAGGGCAACACCGGGGAGCTGTTTTTT. Protein product: CSAGQGNTGELFF.

This chain links TRBV5-1 with TRBJ1-6, with a tentative D call TRBD1 (5 bases). The ends were cut back, 0 bases at V and 8 bases at J, with 9 bases in the middle. Looked up from germline, CDR1 is SGHRS and CDR2 is YFSETQ. This CDR3 has 14 amino acids. The CDR3 nucleotides are TGCGCCAGCAGCTTGGGGGACGGAGATTCACCCCTCCACTTT. Protein sequence: CASSLGDGDSPLHF.

This clone was detected a few times. V gene TRBV7-6 combines with J gene TRBJ2-7; D gene unclear. Germline lookup yields CDR1 SGHVS and CDR2 FNYEAQ. The CDR3 contains 14 residues. Trimming stripped 5 bases from V and 1 base from J, with 12 bases between. The CDR3 region has the DNA TGTGCCAGCAGCCCAAGACTGGGTTCCTACGAGCAGTACTTC. It encodes CASSPRLGSYEQYF.

The rearrangement uses TRBV7-9 and TRBJ1-1; tentatively, D is TRBD1 (5 bases). This CDR3 has 13 amino acids. The germline V and J ends were trimmed by 5 bases and 4 bases, with 11 bases remaining between them. Germline values: CDR1 SEHNR, CDR2 FQNEAQ (reference sequence). The CDR3 DNA follows: TGTGCCAGCAGCCTAGGGACTGTCACTGAAGCTTTCTTT. Translated: CASSLGTVTEAFF.

This clone qualifies as medium-sized. This chain uses TRBV19 with TRBJ1-1, with D maybe TRBD1 (5 bases). V lost 5 bases to trimming and J lost 4 bases, with 11 bases between them. Germline CDR1 LNHDA, CDR2 SQIVND (reference sequence). This CDR3 comprises 13 residues. The CDR3: CASSPSGGTEAFF. The DNA of the CDR3 is TGTGCCAGTAGTCCCTCGGGGGGCACTGAAGCTTTCTTT.

Judged by abundance, this clone is medium-sized. This sequence joins TRBV6-6 and TRBJ2-5; D ambiguous. The CDR3 spans 14 residues. V dropped 2 bases and J dropped 5 bases, with 12 bases sitting between them. In germline, CDR1 is MNHNY, CDR2 SVGAGI (reference sequence). The CDR3 coding sequence is TGTGCCAGCAGTTACGGCAGGAAGGGCGAGACCCAGTACTTC. Translating gives CASSYGRKGETQYF.

V and J are TRBV28 and TRBJ2-3; 8 nucleotides align to TRBD2. The CDR3 runs to 19 residues. The germline gives CDR1 MDHEN, CDR2 SYDVKM. V lost 10 bases, J lost 0 bases, and 21 bases stayed unmatched. The CDR3 DNA is TGTGCCATCCTATTTCTACCTAGCGGGCCTACTACTAGCACAGATACGCAGTATTTT. Translating gives CAILFLPSGPTTSTDTQYF.

This clone occurred a few times. The rearrangement uses TRBV7-9 and TRBJ1-1; TRBD1 is a possible D gene (5 bases). Germline CDR1 is SEHNR and CDR2 is FQNEAQ (reference sequence). Between the trimmed V and J ends, which lost 0 bases and 3 bases, there was a span of 14 bases. The CDR3 runs to 16 residues. In nucleotides, the CDR3 is TGTGCCAGCAGCTTAGCGGGCCTCAGGGTGGACACTGAAGCTTTCTTT. Protein product: CASSLAGLRVDTEAFF.

CDR3 coding DNA: TGTGCCAGCAGCTTGGTCGGGGCGAGCTCCTACAATGAGCAGTTCTTC. Translating it yields CASSLVGASSYNEQFF. The rearrangement joins TRBV5-6 to TRBJ2-1; D may match TRBD1 or TRBD2 (5 bases each). The CDR3 has 16 residues. Germline-derived CDR1 and CDR2 are SGHDT and YYEEEE. V gave up 0 bases and J gave up 0 bases, with 10 bases separating them.

The V gene is TRBV5-4, the J gene TRBJ2-5, with unresolved D. The length of the CDR3 is 12 residues. The V end lost 0 bases, the J end lost 0 bases, and 0 bases lay between the germline ends. The germline V gene encodes CDR1 SGHNT and CDR2 YYREEE (reference sequence). CDR3 sequence reads: CASSLDQETQYF. The CDR3 nucleotides are TGTGCCAGCAGCTTGGACCAAGAGACCCAGTACTTC.

V usage is TRBV10-3 and J usage is TRBJ2-5; D is perhaps TRBD1 or TRBD2 (5 bases each). Trimming removed 6 bases at V and 1 base at J, with 15 bases between. CDR3 size: 15 residues. Germline V gives CDR1 ENHRY, CDR2 SYGVKD. The CDR3 loop is CAISTGRDAQETQYF. The CDR3, as DNA: TGTGCCATCAGCACCGGCAGGGACGCCCAAGAGACCCAGTACTTC.

This clone has a handful of counts. The J gene is TRBJ2-7, the V gene TRBV29-1; D might be TRBD2 (6 bases). The CDR3 runs to 14 residues. Trimming took 5 bases from V and 4 from J, leaving 18 bases between them. The V gene's germline CDR1 is SQVTM and CDR2 ANQGSEA. CDR3: CSVQPSGGGYEQYF. The CDR3 DNA sequence: TGCAGCGTTCAACCTTCCGGGGGAGGTTACGAGCAGTACTTC.

This clone is deemed medium-sized (0.01 to 0.1%). This sequence joins TRBV2 and TRBJ2-3, with 13 nucleotides matching TRBD2. The V gene end was trimmed by 5 bases and the J gene end by 1 base; junction bases not matched to a gene: 12. The CDR3 length is 19 residues. Germline-derived CDR1 and CDR2 are SNHLY and FYNNEI. Written as DNA, the CDR3 is TGTGCCAGCAGTCACTCTCGGGGGACTAGCGGGGCCGGCACAGATACGCAGTATTTT. Protein sequence: CASSHSRGTSGAGTDTQYF. The variable domain in full, completed from reference TRBV2 and TRBJ2-3, reads EPEVTQTPSHQVTQMGQEVILRCVPISNHLYFYWYRQILGQKVEFLVSFYNNEISEKSEIFDDQFSVERPDGSNFTLKIRSTKLEDSAMYFCASSHSRGTSGAGTDTQYFGPGTRLTVL.

The rearrangement links TRBV27 to TRBJ1-5, with D uncertain. Trimming cost V 8 bases and J 3 bases, with 17 bases left between them. The CDR3 contains 15 residues. CDR1 is MNHEY, CDR2 SMNVEV, per germline (reference sequence). CDR3 nucleotide sequence: TGTGCCAGCGACCCATTCGGGAAGTTCAATCAGCCCCAGCATTTT. This gives the protein CASDPFGKFNQPQHF.

This clone was counted between two and nine times. The V call is TRBV29-1, the J call TRBJ1-2; possibly TRBD1 for D (5 bases). CDR3 size: 12 residues. Trimming took 7 bases from V and 4 from J, leaving 13 bases between them. The germline V gene encodes CDR1 SQVTM and CDR2 ANQGSEA. This CDR3 is CSAAQASYGYTF. The DNA for the CDR3 is TGCAGCGCCGCACAGGCGTCCTATGGCTACACCTTC.

The chain joins TRBV4-1 to TRBJ2-7; 10 bases are shared with TRBD1. With V trimmed by 0 bases and J by 5 bases, 13 bases remained unmatched. There are 18 residues in the CDR3. The germline V gene has CDR1 MGHRA and CDR2 YSYEKL. This chain's CDR3 is CASSQDTMLGQGVHEQYF. The DNA of the CDR3 is TGCGCCAGCAGCCAAGATACAATGCTCGGACAGGGGGTCCACGAGCAGTACTTC.